Shown below are 10 T cell receptor beta chains from a single sample sequenced in a study of blood T cell repertoires in COVID-19. Repertoires were generated with immunoSEQ multiplex PCR, while TCRdb's copy carries only in-frame clones and drops some. Of 470,000 or so clones listed, around 89% are singletons. Sample: peripheral blood. The receptor source for this set is a woman in her twenties or thirties with acute or convalescent COVID-19.

The gene calls are TRBV5-5 and TRBJ1-1, with TRBD1 matching 8 bases. The germline V gene encodes CDR1 SGHKS and CDR2 YYEKEE (reference sequence). J was trimmed by 4 bases and V by 3 bases; bases with no gene match: 5. There are 14 residues in the CDR3. Written as DNA, the CDR3 is TGTGCCAGCAGCTACGGACAGGGCGGCACTGAAGCTTTCTTT. Translated: CASSYGQGGTEAFF.

The V gene is TRBV2, the J gene TRBJ2-5; 10 bases line up with TRBD2. The CDR3 spans 15 residues. Trimming at V came to 8 bases and at J to 5 bases, leaving 11 bases not matched to a gene. Germline loops: CDR1 SNHLY, CDR2 FYNNEI. CDR3 sequence: CASVTSGPRGETQYF. CDR3 DNA sequence: TGTGCCAGCGTGACTAGCGGGCCAAGGGGGGAGACCCAGTACTTC.

The chain is built from TRBV5-1 and TRBJ2-1, with 11 positions matching TRBD2. Per the germline V gene, CDR1 is SGHRS and CDR2 is YFSETQ. This CDR3 is built from 19 residues. V lost 0 bases, J lost 0 bases, and 8 bases stayed unmatched. The CDR3: CASSLVGSGGVSSYNEQFF. CDR3 sequence (DNA): TGCGCCAGCAGCTTGGTGGGTAGCGGGGGGGTTAGCTCCTACAATGAGCAGTTCTTC.

There are many counts of this clone. The chain links TRBV10-3 to TRBJ2-2; 7 bases are shared with TRBD1. V shed 4 bases, J shed 8 bases, and the junction held 7 bases outside the gene matches. This CDR3 has 14 amino acids. Germline V gene sequence: CDR1 ENHRY, CDR2 SYGVKD. The CDR3 region is CAISASGQIGELFF. CDR3 coding DNA: TGTGCCATCAGTGCCTCGGGACAGATAGGGGAGCTGTTTTTT.

This clone has a single count. The V call is TRBV2, the J call TRBJ2-5; D is uncertain. Trimming took 3 bases from V and 7 from J, leaving 12 bases between them. Germline loops: CDR1 SNHLY, CDR2 FYNNEI. The CDR3 length is 13 residues. The CDR3 loop is CASSDRGFRTQYF. The CDR3 region has the DNA TGTGCCAGCAGTGATCGAGGTTTTCGGACCCAGTACTTC. Based on the CDR3 plus reference TRBV2 and TRBJ2-5, the full variable domain is EPEVTQTPSHQVTQMGQEVILRCVPISNHLYFYWYRQILGQKVEFLVSFYNNEISEKSEIFDDQFSVERPDGSNFTLKIRSTKLEDSAMYFCASSDRGFRTQYFGPGTRLLVL.

The V gene is TRBV5-4, the J gene TRBJ2-6; D is uncertain. CDR3 size: 15 residues. Germline-derived CDR1 and CDR2 are SGHNT and YYREEE (reference sequence). Trimming stripped 2 bases from V and 0 bases from J, with 6 bases between. The CDR3 is CASSLTDSGANVLTF. The DNA for the CDR3 is TGTGCCAGCAGCTTAACAGACTCTGGGGCCAACGTCCTGACTTTC.

The J gene is TRBJ1-5, the V gene TRBV6-6; tentatively, D is TRBD1 (5 bases). The germline V gene encodes CDR1 MNHNY and CDR2 SVGAGI (reference sequence). Trimming left V 0 bases short and J 4 bases short, with 10 bases between. The CDR3 totals 15 residues. The CDR3 bases are TGTGCCAGCAGTTACTCGGACACAACAAATCAGCCCCAGCATTTT. Translation gives CASSYSDTTNQPQHF.

The chain recombines TRBV5-1 with TRBJ2-1; weak D call: TRBD1 (7 bases). V lost 5 bases and J lost 5, with 17 bases in between. The CDR3 covers 15 residues. CDR1 and CDR2 (germline): SGHRS, YFSETQ. The CDR3 spells CASSNSGGRNNEQFF. The CDR3 nucleotides are TGCGCCAGCAGTAACTCAGGGGGGAGAAACAATGAGCAGTTCTTC.

The rearrangement joins TRBV24-1 to TRBJ2-3; D might be TRBD1 (5 bases). From germline, CDR1 is KGHDR and CDR2 SFDVKD. This CDR3 has 16 residues. Between the trimmed V and J ends, which lost 6 bases and 3 bases, there was a span of 18 bases. The CDR3 DNA reads TGTGCCACCAGTTGGGGTAGGGGCGGTCTTACAGATACGCAGTATTTT. Residues: CATSWGRGGLTDTQYF.

This rearrangement joins TRBV7-9 to TRBJ1-2; 7 bases match TRBD1. Trimming at V came to 6 bases and at J to 0 bases, leaving 13 bases not matched to a gene. Germline CDR1 SEHNR, CDR2 FQNEAQ (reference sequence). The CDR3 contains 17 residues. CDR3 DNA sequence: TGTGCCAGCAGACCAGGGGGTCCGTTAGAAGCTAACTATGGCTACACCTTC. Translation: CASRPGGPLEANYGYTF. The full variable domain, with the rest looked up from reference TRBV7-9 and TRBJ1-2, is DTGVSQNPRHKITKRGQNVTFRCDPISEHNRLYWYRQTLGQGPEFLTYFQNEAQLEKSRLLSDRFSAERPKGSFSTLEIQRTEQGDSAMYLCASRPGGPLEANYGYTFGSGTRLTVV.